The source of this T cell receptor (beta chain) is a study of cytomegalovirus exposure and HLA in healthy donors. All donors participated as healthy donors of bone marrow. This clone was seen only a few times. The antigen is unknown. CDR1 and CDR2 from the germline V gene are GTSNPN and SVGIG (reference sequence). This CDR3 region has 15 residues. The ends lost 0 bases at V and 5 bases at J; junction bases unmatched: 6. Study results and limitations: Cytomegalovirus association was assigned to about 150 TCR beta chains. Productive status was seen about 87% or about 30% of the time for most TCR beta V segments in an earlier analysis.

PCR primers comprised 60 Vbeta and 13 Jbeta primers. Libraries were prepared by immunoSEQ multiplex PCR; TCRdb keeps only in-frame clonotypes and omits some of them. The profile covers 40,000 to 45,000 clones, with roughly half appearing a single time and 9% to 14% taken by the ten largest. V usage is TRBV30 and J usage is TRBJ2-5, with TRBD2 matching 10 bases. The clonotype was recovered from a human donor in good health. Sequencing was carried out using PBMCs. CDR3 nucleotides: TGTGCCTGGAGTGTAGTCGAGCGGGAGGGCGAGACCCAGTACTTC. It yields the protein CAWSVVEREGETQYF.